This T cell receptor (beta chain) originates from a study of T cell responses to AZD1222 COVID-19 vaccine. The study's findings and limits: Samples come after the peak T cell response, not at day 14. Among the donors, most were white British and more were female, and clonal diversity was possibly underestimated.

Losses at the gene ends were 2 bases for V and 7 bases for J; bases not matched to a gene: 4. This CDR3 has 15 amino acids. Germline CDR1 and CDR2: SNHLY and FYNNEI. Clones were read by immunoSEQ multiplex PCR, and TCRdb kept only the in-frame ones, dropping some. Here the sample spans under 95,000 clones, roughly 90% being singletons. Analysis merged second doses at about 4 or about 12 weeks. Notes on this clone: What it binds is not known.

Sequencing was performed on peripheral blood, taken 28 days after the second AZD1222 dose. The genes are TRBV2 and TRBJ2-1; 11 nucleotides align to TRBD2. This receptor was identified in an adult who received the AZD1222 COVID-19 vaccine. CDR3 bases: TGTGCCAGCAGTGAACAGACTAGCGGGAAAAATGAGCAGTTCTTC. Translated, it gives CASSEQTSGKNEQFF.